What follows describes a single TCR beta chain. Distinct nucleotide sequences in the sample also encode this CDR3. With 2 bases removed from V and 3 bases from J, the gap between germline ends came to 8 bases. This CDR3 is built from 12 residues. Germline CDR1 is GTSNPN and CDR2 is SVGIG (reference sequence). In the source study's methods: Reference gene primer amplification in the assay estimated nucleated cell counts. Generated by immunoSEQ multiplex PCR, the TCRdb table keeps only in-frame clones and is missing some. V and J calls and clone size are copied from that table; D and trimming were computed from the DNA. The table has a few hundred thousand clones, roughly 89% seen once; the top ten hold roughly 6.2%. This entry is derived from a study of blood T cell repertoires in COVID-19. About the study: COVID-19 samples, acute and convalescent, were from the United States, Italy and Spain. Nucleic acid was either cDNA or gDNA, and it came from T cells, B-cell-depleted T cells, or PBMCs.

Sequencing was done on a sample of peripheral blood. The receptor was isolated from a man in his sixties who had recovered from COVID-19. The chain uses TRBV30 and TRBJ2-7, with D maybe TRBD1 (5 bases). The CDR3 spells CAWSSQGYEQYF. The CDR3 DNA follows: TGTGCCTGGAGTTCGCAGGGCTACGAGCAGTACTTC.